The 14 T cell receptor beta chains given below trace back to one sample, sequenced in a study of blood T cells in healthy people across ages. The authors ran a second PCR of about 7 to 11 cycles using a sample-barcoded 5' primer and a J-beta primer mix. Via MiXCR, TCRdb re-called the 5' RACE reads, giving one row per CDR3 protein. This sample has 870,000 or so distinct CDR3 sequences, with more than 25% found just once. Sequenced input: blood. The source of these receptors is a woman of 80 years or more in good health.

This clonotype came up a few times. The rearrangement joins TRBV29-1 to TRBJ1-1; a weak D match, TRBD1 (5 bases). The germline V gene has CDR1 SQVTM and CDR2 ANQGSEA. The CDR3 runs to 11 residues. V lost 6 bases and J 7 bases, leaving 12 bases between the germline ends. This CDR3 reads CSVRVTLEAFF. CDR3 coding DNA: TGCAGCGTCAGGGTGACCCTTGAAGCTTTCTTT.

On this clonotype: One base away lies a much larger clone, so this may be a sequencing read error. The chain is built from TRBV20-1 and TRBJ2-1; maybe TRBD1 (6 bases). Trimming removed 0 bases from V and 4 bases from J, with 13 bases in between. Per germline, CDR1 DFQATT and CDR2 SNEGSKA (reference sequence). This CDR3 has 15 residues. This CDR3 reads CSARDQDRLYNEQFF. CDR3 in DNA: TGCAGTGCTAGAGATCAGGACAGACTTTACAATGAGCAGTTCTTC.

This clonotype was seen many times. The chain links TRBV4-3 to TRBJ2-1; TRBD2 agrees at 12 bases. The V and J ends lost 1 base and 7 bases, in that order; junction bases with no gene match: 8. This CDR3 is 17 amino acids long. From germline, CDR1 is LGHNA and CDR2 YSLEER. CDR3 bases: TGCGCCAGCAGCCAAGGTTTTACTAGCGGGGGGCAGAATGAGCAGTTCTTC. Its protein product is CASSQGFTSGGQNEQFF.

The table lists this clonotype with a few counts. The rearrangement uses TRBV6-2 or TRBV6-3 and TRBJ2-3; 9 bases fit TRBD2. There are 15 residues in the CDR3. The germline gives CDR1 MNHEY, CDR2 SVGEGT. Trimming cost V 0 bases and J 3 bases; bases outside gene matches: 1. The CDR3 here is CASSYSGLATDTQYF. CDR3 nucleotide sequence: TGTGCCAGCAGTTACTCAGGACTAGCGACAGATACGCAGTATTTT.

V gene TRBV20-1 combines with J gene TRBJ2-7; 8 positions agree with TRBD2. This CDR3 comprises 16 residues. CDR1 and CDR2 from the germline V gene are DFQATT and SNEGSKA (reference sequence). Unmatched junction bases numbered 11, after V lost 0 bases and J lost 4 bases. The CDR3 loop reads CSARDLGGGSPYEQYF. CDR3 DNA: TGCAGTGCTAGAGATCTAGGCGGGGGGTCCCCTTACGAGCAGTACTTC.

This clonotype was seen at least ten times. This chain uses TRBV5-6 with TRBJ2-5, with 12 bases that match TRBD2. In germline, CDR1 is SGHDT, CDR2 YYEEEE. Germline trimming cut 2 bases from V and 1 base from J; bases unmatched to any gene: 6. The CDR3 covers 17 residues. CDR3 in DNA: TGTGCCAGCAGCTTCTTTACTAGCGGGGGGTTCCAAGAGACCCAGTACTTC. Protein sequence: CASSFFTSGGFQETQYF. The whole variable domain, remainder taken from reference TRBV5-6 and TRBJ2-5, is DAGVTQSPTHLIKTRGQQVTLRCSPKSGHDTVSWYQQALGQGPQFIFQYYEEEERQRGNFPDRFSGHQFPNYSSELNVNALLLGDSALYLCASSFFTSGGFQETQYFGPGTRLLVL.

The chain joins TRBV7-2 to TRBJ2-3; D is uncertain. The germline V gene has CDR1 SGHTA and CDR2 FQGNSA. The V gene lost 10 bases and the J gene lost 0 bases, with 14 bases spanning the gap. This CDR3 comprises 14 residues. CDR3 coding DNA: TGTGCCACCCTAAAGGGCCCCAGCACAGATACGCAGTATTTT. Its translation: CATLKGPSTDTQYF.

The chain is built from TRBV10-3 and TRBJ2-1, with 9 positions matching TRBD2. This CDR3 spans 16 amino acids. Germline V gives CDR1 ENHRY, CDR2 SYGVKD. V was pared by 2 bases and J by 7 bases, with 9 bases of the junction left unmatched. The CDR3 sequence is CAISETPGLAFNEQFF. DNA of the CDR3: TGTGCCATCAGTGAGACACCGGGACTAGCTTTTAATGAGCAGTTCTTC.

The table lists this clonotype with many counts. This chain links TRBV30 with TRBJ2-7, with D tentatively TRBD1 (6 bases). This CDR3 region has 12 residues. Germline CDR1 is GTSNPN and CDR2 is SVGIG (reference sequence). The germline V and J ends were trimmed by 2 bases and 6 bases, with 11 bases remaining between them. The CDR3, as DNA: TGTGCCTGGAGTCGGACAGTTCCCGAGCAGTACTTC. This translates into CAWSRTVPEQYF.

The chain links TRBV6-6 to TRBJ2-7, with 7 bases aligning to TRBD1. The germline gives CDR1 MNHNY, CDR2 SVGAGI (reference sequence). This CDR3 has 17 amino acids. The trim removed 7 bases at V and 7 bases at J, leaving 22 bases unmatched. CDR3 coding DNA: TGTGCCAGCATTATTAGATCCGGGGACAGAGCCTACAATGAGCAGTACTTC. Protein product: CASIIRSGDRAYNEQYF.

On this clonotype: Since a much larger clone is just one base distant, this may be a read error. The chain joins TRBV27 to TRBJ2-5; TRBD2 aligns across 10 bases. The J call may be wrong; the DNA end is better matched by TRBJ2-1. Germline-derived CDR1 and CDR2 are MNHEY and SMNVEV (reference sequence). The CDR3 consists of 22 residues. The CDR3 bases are TGTGCCAGCAGTTTAAGACCTCCATCAAGCGGGGGGGAAGGGGCATACCAAGAGACCCAGTTCTTC. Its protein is CASSLRPPSSGGEGAYQETQFF.

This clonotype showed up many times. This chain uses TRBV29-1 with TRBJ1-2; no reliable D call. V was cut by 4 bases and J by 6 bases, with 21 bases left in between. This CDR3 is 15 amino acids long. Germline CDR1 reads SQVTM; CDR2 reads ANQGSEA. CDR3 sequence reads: CSVGHGEGISDGYTF. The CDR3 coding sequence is TGCAGCGTTGGTCATGGTGAGGGAATAAGCGATGGCTACACCTTC.

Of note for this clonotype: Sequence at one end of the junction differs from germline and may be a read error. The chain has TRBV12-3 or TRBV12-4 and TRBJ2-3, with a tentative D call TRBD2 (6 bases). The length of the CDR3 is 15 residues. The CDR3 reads CASRHSGVRADAQYF. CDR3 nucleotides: TGTGCCAGCAGACATAGCGGAGTGAGAGCAGATGCGCAATATTTT.

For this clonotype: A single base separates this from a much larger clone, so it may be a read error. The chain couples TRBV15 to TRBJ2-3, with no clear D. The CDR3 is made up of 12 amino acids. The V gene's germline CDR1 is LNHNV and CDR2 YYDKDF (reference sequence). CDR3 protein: CAASIHTDTQYF. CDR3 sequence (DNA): TGTGCCGCCAGCATACACACAGATACGCAGTATTTT.